This T cell receptor beta chain was identified in a study of cytomegalovirus exposure and HLA in healthy donors. Study results and caveats: Three CMV-associated chains proved CMV antigen-specific in vitro.

This CDR3 is built from 15 residues. Per the germline V gene, CDR1 is MNHNY and CDR2 is SVGAGI (reference sequence). V shed 6 bases and J shed 4 bases, with 18 bases lying between them. About this clone itself: Its antigen is still unknown.

Use of 60 Vbeta and 13 Jbeta primers characterized the PCR. Using immunoSEQ multiplex PCR, the repertoire was profiled, and TCRdb retains in-frame clones only, with some absent. Of some 150,000 clones in the sample, almost 80% were seen once. Sample: PBMCs. The gene calls are TRBV6-6 and TRBJ1-2, with D uncertain. The clonotype originates from a woman in her forties in good health and CMV-seropositive. Here the CDR3 DNA reads TGTGCCAGCAGCCCGCCTCGGGAGGGCACCTATGGCTACACCTTC. It yields the protein CASSPPREGTYGYTF.